One T cell receptor (beta chain) is described in this entry. Different DNA sequences within this sample yield the same CDR3. CDR1 ENHRY and CDR2 SYGVKD come from the germline V gene. V was cut by 3 bases and J by 0 bases, with 6 bases left in between. The CDR3 is 14 residues long. The data were taken from a study of blood T cell repertoires in COVID-19. Study information: The analysed material was cDNA or gDNA that came from T cells, B-cell-depleted T cells, or PBMCs.

Only in-frame clones appear in the TCRdb table, and some are missing; sequencing was by immunoSEQ multiplex PCR. The data contain around 130,000 clones, around 77% of them singletons. This rearrangement joins TRBV10-3 to TRBJ1-3, with D unresolved. The clonotype was recovered from a human donor in a cohort sampled during active COVID-19. Sequencing was done on a sample of peripheral blood. The CDR3 reads CAISDRSSGNTIYF. CDR3 DNA: TGTGCCATCAGTGATCGGAGCTCTGGAAACACCATATATTTT.